This T cell receptor (beta chain) was found in a study of T-cell reconstitution after alpha-beta-depleted transplantation in children. Findings of the study overall: Approximately two months post-transplant, alpha-beta T cells reportedly originated from several hundred expanded graft clones. Surviving recipient T cells and thymic progenitors underlay high day-60 TCRbeta diversity in some patients. T-cell numbers and diversity one year post-transplant derived largely from freshly generated T cells.

This clonotype was seen many times. Its cognate antigen is unknown. Trimming stripped 2 bases from V and 5 bases from J, with 15 bases between. The CDR3 sequence is 15 residues long. Unique molecular identifiers featured in how the TCRbeta library was prepared. TCRdb called the PCR reads again in MiXCR, with one record for every CDR3 protein. The sample lists over 450,000 distinct CDR3 sequences, roughly 10% occurring once. The rearrangement links TRBV12-3 or TRBV12-4 to TRBJ2-5; possibly TRBD2 for D (6 bases). The origin of this receptor is a child aged 2-15 years with inherited bone marrow failure, due to receive a stem cell transplant. The source material was PBMCs, sampled before TCRalphabeta/CD19-depleted stem cell transplant. As DNA, the CDR3 is TGTGCCAGCAGTTTATGGGTGGGAGGAGGGGAGACCCAGTACTTC. This sequence encodes CASSLWVGGGETQYF.